A selection of T cell receptor beta chains follows, all from one sample in a study of CD8+ T cells in alopecia areata. Sequencing used immunoSEQ multiplex PCR; TCRdb keeps in-frame clones, though not all of them. The table shows under 200,000 clones, with less than 70% occurring only once. The sample was CD4+ T cells sorted from blood, taken at week 24, from a patient treated with tofacitinib. The origin of the receptors is a human donor with alopecia areata. The CDR3 runs from the conserved cysteine through the conserved F or W.

v_call	j_call	cdr3_aa
TRBV19	TRBJ1-2	CASSARQGYGYTF
TRBV11-2	TRBJ2-5	CASSLVLGGGMGTQYF
TRBV15	TRBJ2-5	CATSRAGGLGETQYF
TRBV6-1	TRBJ1-1	CASTLNWDTEAFF
TRBV30	TRBJ1-2	CAWSRDRDRSGYTF
TRBV5-1	TRBJ1-1	CASSPGQIKNTEAFF
TRBV29-1	TRBJ1-3	CSVAGLSGNTIYF
TRBV29-1	TRBJ1-1	CSAHRPREETEAFF
TRBV30	TRBJ1-6	CAWRVNRLQYSPLHF
TRBV6-6	TRBJ2-7	CASSPGTVATYEQYF
TRBV27	TRBJ1-1	CASSLGQGGTEAFF
TRBV5-6	TRBJ2-1	CASTKGVIAGNNEQFF
TRBV7-2	TRBJ1-4	CASSGTLQGPGEKLFF
TRBV29-1	TRBJ1-5	CSVGAGVPPQHF
TRBV6-6	TRBJ2-5	CATQTGGRETQYF
TRBV2	TRBJ1-4	CASSGGAVLF
TRBV5-1	TRBJ2-7	CASSFGQGNEQYF
TRBV29-1	TRBJ2-7	CSVSGQGAREQYF
TRBV7-9	TRBJ2-5	CASSPGQGAWETQYF
TRBV25-1	TRBJ1-1	CASSELNYGEAFF
TRBV27	TRBJ2-6	CASSLGFSGANVLTF
TRBV7-2	TRBJ1-5	CASSLAAGTPSNQPQHF
TRBV5-1	TRBJ1-6	CASSTGGYNSPLHF